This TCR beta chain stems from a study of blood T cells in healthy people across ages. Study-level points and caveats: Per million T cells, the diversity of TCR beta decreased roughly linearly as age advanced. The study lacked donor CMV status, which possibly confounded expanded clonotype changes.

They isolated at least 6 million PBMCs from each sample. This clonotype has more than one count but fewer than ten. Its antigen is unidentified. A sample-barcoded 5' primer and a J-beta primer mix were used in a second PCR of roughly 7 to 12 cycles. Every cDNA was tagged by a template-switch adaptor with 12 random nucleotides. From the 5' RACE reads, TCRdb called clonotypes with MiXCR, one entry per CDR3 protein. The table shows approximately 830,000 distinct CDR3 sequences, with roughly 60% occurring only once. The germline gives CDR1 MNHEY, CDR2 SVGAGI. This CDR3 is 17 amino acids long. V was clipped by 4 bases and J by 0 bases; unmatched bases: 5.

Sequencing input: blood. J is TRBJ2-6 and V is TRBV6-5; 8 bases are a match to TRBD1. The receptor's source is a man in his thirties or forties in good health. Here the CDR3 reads CASSLGTGDSGANVLTF. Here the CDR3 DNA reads TGTGCCAGCAGTTTGGGGACAGGAGACTCTGGGGCCAACGTCCTGACTTTC.